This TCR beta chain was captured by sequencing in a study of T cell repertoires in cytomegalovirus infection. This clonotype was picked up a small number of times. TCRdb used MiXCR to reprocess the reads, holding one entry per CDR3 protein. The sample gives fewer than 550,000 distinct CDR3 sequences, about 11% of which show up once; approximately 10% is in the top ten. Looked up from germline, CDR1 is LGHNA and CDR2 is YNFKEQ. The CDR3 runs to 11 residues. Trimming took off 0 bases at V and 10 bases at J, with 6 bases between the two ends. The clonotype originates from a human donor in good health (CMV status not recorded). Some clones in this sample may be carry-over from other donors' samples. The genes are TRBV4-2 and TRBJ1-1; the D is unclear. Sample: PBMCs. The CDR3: CASSQEVRAFF. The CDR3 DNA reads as TGTGCCAGCAGCCAAGAAGTCCGAGCTTTCTTT.